The 6 T cell receptor beta chains reported below all come from one sample, sequenced in a study of regulatory T cells in long-lasting Graves disease. Time point given: newly diagnosed GD, antithyroid drugs for less than 3 months. Construction of the TCR library relied on RNA isolated from PBMCs. Both iRepertoire HTBI primers and Arm-PCR of CDR3 regions were used to build the TCR beta libraries. TCRdb itself ran the multiplex PCR reads through MiXCR, one entry per CDR3 protein. The sample has more than 350,000 distinct CDR3 sequences; approximately 15% are singletons. These data were also reused for a study on T cells in Graves' hyperthyroidism and ophthalmopathy.

The sequencing used peripheral blood mononuclear cells (PBMCs), collected at new diagnosis, from a patient treated with antithyroid drugs. These receptors were obtained from a woman in her thirties with Graves disease.

This chain joins TRBV7-2 and TRBJ2-7; 10 bases are shared with TRBD2. J lost 1 base, V lost 5 bases, and 5 bases had no gene match. Germline lookup yields CDR1 SGHTA and CDR2 FQGNSA. The CDR3 is made up of 15 amino acids. The CDR3 is CASSLLAGESYEQYF. DNA for the CDR3: TGTGCCAGCAGCCTTCTAGCGGGAGAATCCTACGAGCAGTACTTC.

The table lists this clonotype with a few counts. The CDR3 sequence: CASHVVQGGIRGYTF. The CDR3 DNA reads as TGTGCCAGTCATGTGGTTCAGGGAGGGATTCGTGGCTACACCTTC. V and J are TRBV2 and TRBJ1-2, with a weak D call TRBD1 (5 bases). This CDR3 contains 15 residues. Trimming removed 9 bases at V and 7 bases at J, with 24 bases between. In germline, CDR1 is SNHLY, CDR2 FYNNEI.

This clonotype came up many times. The CDR3 DNA reads as TGCAGTGCTACCCTAGACGGAACCTCCTACGAGCAGTACTTC. This encodes CSATLDGTSYEQYF. This chain uses TRBV20-1 with TRBJ2-7; D call uncertain. The V end was cut by 4 bases, the J end by 0 bases, with 13 bases between. Germline CDR1 DFQATT, CDR2 SNEGSKA (reference sequence). This CDR3 comprises 14 residues.

This clonotype was seen repeatedly, ten times or more. The chain recombines TRBV20-1 with TRBJ1-4; no clear D gene. This CDR3 is 15 amino acids long. Germline CDR1 reads DFQATT; CDR2 reads SNEGSKA (reference sequence). Trimming shortened V by 0 bases and J by 3 bases, and 11 bases separated the two germline ends. CDR3 sequence reads: CSARDKVQPNEKLFF. The CDR3 nucleotides read TGCAGTGCTAGAGATAAGGTCCAGCCTAATGAAAAACTGTTTTTT.

The J gene is TRBJ2-5, the V gene TRBV4-2; 13 nucleotides line up with TRBD2. The CDR3 totals 19 residues. Unmatched junction bases numbered 15, after V lost 6 bases and J lost 2 bases. Germline V CDR1 and CDR2: LGHNA, YNFKEQ. CDR3 coding DNA: TGTGCCAGCAGTCCAGGCCTCGGACTAGCGGGAGTAGGACAAGAGACCCAGTACTTC. It translates to CASSPGLGLAGVGQETQYF.

This clonotype was seen a single time. V is TRBV2 and J is TRBJ2-6; D is undetermined. Trimming shortened V by 7 bases and J by 2 bases, and 9 bases separated the two germline ends. Per germline, CDR1 SNHLY and CDR2 FYNNEI. CDR3 size: 14 residues. This CDR3 is CASKQVAGANVLTF. The CDR3 coding sequence is TGTGCCAGCAAACAAGTTGCTGGGGCCAACGTCCTGACTTTC.